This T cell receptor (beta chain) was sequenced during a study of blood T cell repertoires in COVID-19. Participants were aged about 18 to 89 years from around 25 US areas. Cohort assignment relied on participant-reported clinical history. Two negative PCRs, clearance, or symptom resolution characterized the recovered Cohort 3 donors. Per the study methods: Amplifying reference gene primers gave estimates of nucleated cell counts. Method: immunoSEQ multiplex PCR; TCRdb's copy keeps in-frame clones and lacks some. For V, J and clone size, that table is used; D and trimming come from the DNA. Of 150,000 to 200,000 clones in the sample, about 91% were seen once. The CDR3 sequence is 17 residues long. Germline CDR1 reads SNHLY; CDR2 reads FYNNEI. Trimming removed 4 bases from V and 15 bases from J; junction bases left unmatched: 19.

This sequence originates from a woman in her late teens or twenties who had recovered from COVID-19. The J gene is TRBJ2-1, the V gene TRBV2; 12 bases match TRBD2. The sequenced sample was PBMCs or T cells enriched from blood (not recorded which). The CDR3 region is CASSGGPGTSGSTVAFF. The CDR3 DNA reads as TGTGCCAGCAGTGGAGGTCCCGGGACTAGCGGGTCCACGGTAGCGTTCTTC.